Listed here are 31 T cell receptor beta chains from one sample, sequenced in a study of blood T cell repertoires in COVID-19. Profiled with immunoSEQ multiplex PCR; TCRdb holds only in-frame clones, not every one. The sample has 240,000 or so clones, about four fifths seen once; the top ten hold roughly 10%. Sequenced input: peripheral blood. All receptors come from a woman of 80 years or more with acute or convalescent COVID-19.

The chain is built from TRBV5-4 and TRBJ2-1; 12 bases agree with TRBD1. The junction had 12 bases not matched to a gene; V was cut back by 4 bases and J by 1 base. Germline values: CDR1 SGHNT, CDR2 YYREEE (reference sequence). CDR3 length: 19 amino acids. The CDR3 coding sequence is TGTGCCAGCAGCCCTCACCGGGACAGGGGGCGAAAATCCTACAATGAGCAGTTCTTC. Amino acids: CASSPHRDRGRKSYNEQFF.

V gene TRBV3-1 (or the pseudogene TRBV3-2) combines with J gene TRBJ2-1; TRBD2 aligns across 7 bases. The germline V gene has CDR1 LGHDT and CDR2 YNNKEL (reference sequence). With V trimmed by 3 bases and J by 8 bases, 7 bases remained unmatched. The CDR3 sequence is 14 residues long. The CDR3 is CASSQNERGDEQFF. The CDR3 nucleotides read TGTGCCAGCAGCCAGAATGAGCGGGGCGATGAGCAGTTCTTC.

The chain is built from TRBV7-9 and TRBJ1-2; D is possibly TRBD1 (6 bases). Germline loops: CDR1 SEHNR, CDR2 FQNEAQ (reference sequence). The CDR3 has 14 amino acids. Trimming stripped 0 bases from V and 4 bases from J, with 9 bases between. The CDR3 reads CASSLAQGSYGYTF. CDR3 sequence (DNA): TGTGCCAGCAGCTTAGCCCAGGGGAGCTATGGCTACACCTTC. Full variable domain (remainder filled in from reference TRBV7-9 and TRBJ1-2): DTGVSQNPRHKITKRGQNVTFRCDPISEHNRLYWYRQTLGQGPEFLTYFQNEAQLEKSRLLSDRFSAERPKGSFSTLEIQRTEQGDSAMYLCASSLAQGSYGYTFGSGTRLTVV.

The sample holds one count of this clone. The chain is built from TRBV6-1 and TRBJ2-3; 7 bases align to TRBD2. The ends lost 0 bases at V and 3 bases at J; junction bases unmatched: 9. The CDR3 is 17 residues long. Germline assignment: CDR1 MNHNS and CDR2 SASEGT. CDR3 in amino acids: CASSEAHSGVGTDTQYF. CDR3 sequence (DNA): TGTGCCAGCAGTGAAGCCCACAGCGGGGTCGGTACAGATACGCAGTATTTT.

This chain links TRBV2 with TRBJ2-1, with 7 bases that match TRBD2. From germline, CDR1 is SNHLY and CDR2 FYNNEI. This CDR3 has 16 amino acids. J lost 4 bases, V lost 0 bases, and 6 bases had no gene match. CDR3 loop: CASSEARLAPYNEQFF. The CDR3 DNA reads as TGTGCCAGCAGTGAAGCGCGACTAGCCCCTTACAATGAGCAGTTCTTC. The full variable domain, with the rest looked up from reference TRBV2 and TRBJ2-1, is EPEVTQTPSHQVTQMGQEVILRCVPISNHLYFYWYRQILGQKVEFLVSFYNNEISEKSEIFDDQFSVERPDGSNFTLKIRSTKLEDSAMYFCASSEARLAPYNEQFFGPGTRLTVL.

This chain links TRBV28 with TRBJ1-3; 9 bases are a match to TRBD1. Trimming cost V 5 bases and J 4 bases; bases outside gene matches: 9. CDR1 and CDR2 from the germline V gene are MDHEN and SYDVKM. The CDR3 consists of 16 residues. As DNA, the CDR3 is TGTGCCAGCAGTCGCCGGGACAGGGTAGCGGGAAACACCATATATTTT. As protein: CASSRRDRVAGNTIYF.

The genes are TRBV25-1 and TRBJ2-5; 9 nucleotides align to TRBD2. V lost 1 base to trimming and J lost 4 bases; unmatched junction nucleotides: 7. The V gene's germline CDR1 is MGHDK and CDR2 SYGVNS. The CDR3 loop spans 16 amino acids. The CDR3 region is CASSELGGGAAETQYF. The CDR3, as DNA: TGTGCCAGCAGTGAATTAGGCGGGGGGGCCGCAGAGACCCAGTACTTC.

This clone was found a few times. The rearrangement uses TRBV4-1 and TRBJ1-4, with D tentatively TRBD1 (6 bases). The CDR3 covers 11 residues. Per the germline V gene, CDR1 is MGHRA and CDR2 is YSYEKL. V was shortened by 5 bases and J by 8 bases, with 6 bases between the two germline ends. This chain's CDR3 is CASSRGEKLFF. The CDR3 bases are TGCGCCAGCAGCAGGGGGGAAAAACTGTTTTTT.

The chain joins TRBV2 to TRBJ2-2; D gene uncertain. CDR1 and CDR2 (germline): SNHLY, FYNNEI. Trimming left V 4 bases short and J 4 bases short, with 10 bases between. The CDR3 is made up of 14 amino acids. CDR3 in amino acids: CASSALQSTGELFF. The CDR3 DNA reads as TGTGCCAGCAGTGCGTTACAATCCACCGGGGAGCTGTTTTTT.

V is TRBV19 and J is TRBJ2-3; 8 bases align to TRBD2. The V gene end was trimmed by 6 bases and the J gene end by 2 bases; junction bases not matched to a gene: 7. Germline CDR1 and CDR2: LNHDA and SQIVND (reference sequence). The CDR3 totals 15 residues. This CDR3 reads CASRSSGGTTDTQYF. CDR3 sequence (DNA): TGTGCCAGTAGAAGCAGCGGGGGTACCACAGATACGCAGTATTTT.

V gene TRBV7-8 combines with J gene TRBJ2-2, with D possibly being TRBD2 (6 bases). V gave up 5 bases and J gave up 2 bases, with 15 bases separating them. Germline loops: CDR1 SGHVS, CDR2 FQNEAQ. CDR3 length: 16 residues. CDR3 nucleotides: TGTGCCAGCAGCCCCGGGGGACGGGCCAACACCGGGGAGCTGTTTTTT. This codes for CASSPGGRANTGELFF.

The CDR3 protein is CASTVGGQNEKLFF. The CDR3 coding sequence is TGTGCCAGCACCGTAGGAGGGCAGAATGAAAAACTGTTTTTT. The V and J genes are TRBV6-5 and TRBJ1-4; D is unclear. CDR1 is MNHEY, CDR2 SVGAGI, per germline. Trimming shortened V by 7 bases and J by 5 bases, and 14 bases separated the two germline ends. The CDR3 runs to 14 residues.

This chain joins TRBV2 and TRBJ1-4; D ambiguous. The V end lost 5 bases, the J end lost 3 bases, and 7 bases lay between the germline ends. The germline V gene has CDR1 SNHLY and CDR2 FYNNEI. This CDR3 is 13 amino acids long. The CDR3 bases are TGTGCCAGCAGTCCTACAGCTAATGAAAAACTGTTTTTT. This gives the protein CASSPTANEKLFF.

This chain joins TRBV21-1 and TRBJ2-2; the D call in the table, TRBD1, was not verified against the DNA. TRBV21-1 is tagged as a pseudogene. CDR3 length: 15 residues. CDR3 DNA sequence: TGTGCCAGCAGGCAAGACAGGGTAAATACCGGGGAGCTGTTTTTT. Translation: CASRQDRVNTGELFF.

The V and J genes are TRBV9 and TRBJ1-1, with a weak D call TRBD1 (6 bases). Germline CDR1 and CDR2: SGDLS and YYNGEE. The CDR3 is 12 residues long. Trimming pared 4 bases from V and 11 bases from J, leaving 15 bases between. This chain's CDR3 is CASSRWGGPAFF. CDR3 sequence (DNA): TGTGCCAGCAGCAGATGGGGGGGCCCGGCTTTCTTT. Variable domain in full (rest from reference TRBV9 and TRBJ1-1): DSGVTQTPKHLITATGQRVTLRCSPRSGDLSVYWYQQSLDQGLQFLIQYYNGEERAKGNILERFSAQQFPDLHSELNLSSLELGDSALYFCASSRWGGPAFFGQGTRLTVV.

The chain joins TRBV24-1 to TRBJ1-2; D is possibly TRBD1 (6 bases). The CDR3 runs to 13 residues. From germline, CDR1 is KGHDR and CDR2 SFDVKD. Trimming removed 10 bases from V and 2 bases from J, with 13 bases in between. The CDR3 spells CATQGGGNYGYTF. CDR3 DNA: TGTGCCACACAAGGGGGAGGGAACTATGGCTACACCTTC.

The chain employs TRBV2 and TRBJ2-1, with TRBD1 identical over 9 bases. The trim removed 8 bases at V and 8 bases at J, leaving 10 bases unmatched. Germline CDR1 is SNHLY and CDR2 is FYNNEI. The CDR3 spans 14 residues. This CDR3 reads CASLRDRVSDEQFF. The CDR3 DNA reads TGTGCCAGCTTAAGGGACAGGGTTTCGGATGAGCAGTTCTTC.

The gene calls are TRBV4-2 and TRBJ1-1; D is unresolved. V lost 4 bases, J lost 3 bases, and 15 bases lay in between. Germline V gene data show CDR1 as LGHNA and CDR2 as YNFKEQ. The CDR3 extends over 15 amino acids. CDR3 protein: CASSPNPQKYTEAFF. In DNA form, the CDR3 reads TGTGCCAGCAGCCCGAACCCGCAGAAATACACTGAAGCTTTCTTT.

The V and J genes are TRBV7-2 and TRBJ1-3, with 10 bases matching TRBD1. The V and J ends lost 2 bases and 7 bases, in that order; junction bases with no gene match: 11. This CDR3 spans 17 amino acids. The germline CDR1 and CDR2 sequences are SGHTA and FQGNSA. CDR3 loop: CASSLKAPGQGHNTIYF. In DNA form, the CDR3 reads TGTGCCAGCAGCTTAAAAGCCCCGGGACAGGGGCACAACACCATATATTTT.

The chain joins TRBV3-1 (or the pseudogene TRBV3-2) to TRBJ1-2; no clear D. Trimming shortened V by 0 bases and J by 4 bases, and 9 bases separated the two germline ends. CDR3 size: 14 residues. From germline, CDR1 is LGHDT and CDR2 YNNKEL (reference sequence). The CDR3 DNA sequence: TGTGCCAGCAGCCAAGAAGTCCGGTCCTATGGCTACACCTTC. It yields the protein CASSQEVRSYGYTF.

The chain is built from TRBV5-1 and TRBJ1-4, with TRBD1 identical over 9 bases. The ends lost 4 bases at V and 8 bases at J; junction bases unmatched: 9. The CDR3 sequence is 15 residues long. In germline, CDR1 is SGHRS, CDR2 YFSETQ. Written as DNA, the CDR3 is TGCGCCAGCAGCGAACCGGGACAGGGAGGAGAAAAACTGTTTTTT. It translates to CASSEPGQGGEKLFF.

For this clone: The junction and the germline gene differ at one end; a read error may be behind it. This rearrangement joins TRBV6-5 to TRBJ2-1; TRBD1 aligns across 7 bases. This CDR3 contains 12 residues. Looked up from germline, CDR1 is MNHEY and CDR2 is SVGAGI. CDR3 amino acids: CAGQGDYNEQFF. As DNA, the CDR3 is TGCGCAGGGCAGGGGGATTACAATGAGCAGTTCTTC.

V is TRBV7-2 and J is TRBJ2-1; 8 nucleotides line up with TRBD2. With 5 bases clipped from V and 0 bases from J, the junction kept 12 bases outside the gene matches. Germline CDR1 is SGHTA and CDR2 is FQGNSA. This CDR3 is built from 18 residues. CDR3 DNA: TGTGCCAGCAGCCCAGGGCGTCTAGCGGGCTTCTCCTACAATGAGCAGTTCTTC. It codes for CASSPGRLAGFSYNEQFF. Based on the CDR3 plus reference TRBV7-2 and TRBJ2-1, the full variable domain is GAGVSQSPSNKVTEKGKDVELRCDPISGHTALYWYRQSLGQGLEFLIYFQGNSAPDKSGLPSDRFSAERTGGSVSTLTIQRTQQEDSAVYLCASSPGRLAGFSYNEQFFGPGTRLTVL.

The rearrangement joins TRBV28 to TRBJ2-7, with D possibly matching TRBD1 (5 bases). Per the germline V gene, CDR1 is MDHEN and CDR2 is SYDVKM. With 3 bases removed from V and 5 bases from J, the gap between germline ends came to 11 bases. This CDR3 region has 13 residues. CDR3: CASSFKGVDEQYF. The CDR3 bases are TGTGCCAGCAGTTTTAAAGGGGTAGACGAGCAGTACTTC.

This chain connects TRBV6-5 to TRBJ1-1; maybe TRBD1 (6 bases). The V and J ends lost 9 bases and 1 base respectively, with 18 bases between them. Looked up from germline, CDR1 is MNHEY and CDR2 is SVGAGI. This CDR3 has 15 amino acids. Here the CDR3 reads CASGQKSLGNTEAFF. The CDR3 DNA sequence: TGTGCCAGTGGACAGAAAAGCCTTGGGAACACTGAAGCTTTCTTT.

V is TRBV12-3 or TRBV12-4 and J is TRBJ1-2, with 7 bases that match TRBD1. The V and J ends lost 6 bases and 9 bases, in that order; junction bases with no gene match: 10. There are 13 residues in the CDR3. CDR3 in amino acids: CASSRDRDSSYTF. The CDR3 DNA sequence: TGTGCCAGCAGCCGCGACAGGGATTCTAGCTACACCTTC.

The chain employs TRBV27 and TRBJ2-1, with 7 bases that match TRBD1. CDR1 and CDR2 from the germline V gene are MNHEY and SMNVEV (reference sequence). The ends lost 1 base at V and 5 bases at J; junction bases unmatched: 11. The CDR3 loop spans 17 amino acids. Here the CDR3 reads CASSLFHRGEPHNEQFF. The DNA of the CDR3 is TGTGCCAGCAGTTTATTCCACAGGGGTGAGCCCCACAATGAGCAGTTCTTC.

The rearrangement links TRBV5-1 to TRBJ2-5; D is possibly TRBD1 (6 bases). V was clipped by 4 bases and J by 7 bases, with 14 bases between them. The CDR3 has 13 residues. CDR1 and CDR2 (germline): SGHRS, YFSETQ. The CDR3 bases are TGCGCCAGCAGCCAGGGGCCAACGGCGACCCAGTACTTC. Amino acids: CASSQGPTATQYF.

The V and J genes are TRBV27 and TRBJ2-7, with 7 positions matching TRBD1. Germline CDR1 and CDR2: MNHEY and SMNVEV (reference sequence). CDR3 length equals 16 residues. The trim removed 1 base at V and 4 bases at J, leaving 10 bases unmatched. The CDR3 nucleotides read TGTGCCAGCAGTTTATTGGGTGACAGGGCGGCTTACGAGCAGTACTTC. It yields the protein CASSLLGDRAAYEQYF.

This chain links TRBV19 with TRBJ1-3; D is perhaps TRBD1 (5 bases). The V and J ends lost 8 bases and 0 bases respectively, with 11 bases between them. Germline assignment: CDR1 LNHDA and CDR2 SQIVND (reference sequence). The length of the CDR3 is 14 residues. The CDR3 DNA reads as TGTGCCAGTCAGGCAGGGAACTCTGGAAACACCATATATTTT. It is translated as CASQAGNSGNTIYF. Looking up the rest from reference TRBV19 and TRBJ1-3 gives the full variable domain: DGGITQSPKYLFRKEGQNVTLSCEQNLNHDAMYWYRQDPGQGLRLIYYSQIVNDFQKGDIAEGYSVSREKKESFPLTVTSAQKNPTAFYLCASQAGNSGNTIYFGEGSWLTVV.

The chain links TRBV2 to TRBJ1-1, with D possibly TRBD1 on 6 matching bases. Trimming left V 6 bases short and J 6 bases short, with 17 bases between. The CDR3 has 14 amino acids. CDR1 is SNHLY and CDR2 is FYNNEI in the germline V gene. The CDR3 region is CASSEDTGYAEAFF. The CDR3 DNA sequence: TGTGCCAGCAGCGAGGACACAGGGTACGCTGAAGCTTTCTTT.